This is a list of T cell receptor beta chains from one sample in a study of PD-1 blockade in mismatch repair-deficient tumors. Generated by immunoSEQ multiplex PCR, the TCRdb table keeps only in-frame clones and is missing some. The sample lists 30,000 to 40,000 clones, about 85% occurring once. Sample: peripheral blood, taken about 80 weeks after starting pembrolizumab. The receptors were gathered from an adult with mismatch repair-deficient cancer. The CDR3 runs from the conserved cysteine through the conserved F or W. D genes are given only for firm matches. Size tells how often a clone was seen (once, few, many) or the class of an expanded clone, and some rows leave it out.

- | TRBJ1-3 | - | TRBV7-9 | CASSKGQTDSGNTIYF | TGTGCCAGCAGCAAGGGGCAGACGGACTCTGGAAACACCATATATTTT
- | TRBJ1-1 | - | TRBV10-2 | CASSVWGGKDTEAFF | TGCGCCAGCAGTGTATGGGGGGGGAAGGACACTGAAGCTTTCTTT
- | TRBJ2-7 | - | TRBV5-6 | CASSYDYEQYF | TGTGCCAGCAGCTACGACTACGAGCAGTACTTC
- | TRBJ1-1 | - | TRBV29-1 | CSPWTVNTEAFF | TGCAGCCCCTGGACAGTGAACACTGAAGCTTTCTTT
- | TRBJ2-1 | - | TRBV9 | CASSPSSSSVSYNEQFF | TGTGCCAGCAGCCCTTCCTCATCTAGCGTTTCCTACAATGAGCAGTTCTTC
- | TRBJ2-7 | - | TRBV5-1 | CASSDAGAGSYEQYF | TGCGCCAGCAGCGACGCAGGGGCAGGGTCCTACGAGCAGTACTTC
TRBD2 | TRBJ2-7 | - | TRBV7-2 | CASSLVPAGGPHEQYF | TGTGCCAGCAGCTTAGTACCAGCGGGAGGGCCCCACGAGCAGTACTTC
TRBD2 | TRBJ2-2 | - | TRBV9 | CASSHRLAGGNRNTGELFF | TGTGCCAGCAGCCACAGACTAGCGGGAGGGAACAGGAACACCGGGGAGCTGTTTTTT
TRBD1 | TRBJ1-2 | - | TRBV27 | CASSLALGTGRDGYTF | TGTGCCAGCAGTTTAGCTCTTGGGACAGGGAGGGATGGCTACACCTTC
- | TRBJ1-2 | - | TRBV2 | CASVENYGYTF | TGTGCCAGCGTAGAGAACTATGGCTACACCTTC
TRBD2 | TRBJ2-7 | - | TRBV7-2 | CASSFGFLAGAYEQYF | TGTGCCAGCAGCTTCGGGTTCCTAGCGGGAGCGTACGAGCAGTACTTC
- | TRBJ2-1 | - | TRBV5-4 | CASSITGSYNEQFF | TGTGCCAGCAGCATTACAGGGTCTTACAATGAGCAGTTCTTC
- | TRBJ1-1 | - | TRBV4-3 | CASSQGTGSSEAFF | TGCGCCAGCAGCCAAGGTACAGGGAGTTCGGAAGCTTTCTTT
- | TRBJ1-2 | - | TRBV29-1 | CSVVLGGTDYGYTF | TGCAGCGTTGTTCTTGGGGGGACGGACTATGGCTACACCTTC
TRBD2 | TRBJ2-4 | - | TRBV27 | CASSLFPPVGREAIQYF | TGTGCCAGCAGTTTATTCCCCCCTGTCGGGAGGGAGGCAATTCAGTACTTC
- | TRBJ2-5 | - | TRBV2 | CASSEKSPQETQYF | TGTGCCAGCAGCGAAAAGTCTCCCCAAGAGACCCAGTACTTC
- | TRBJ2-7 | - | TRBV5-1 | CASSLPGTVSYEQYF | TGCGCCAGCAGCTTACCTGGGACGGTCTCCTACGAGCAGTACTTC
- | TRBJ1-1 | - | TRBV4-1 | CASIASSGRSQNTEAFF | TGCGCCAGCATCGCGTCATCGGGGCGATCCCAAAACACTGAAGCTTTCTTT
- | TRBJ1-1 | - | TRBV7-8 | CASSLAFGGFENTEAFF | TGTGCCAGCAGCTTAGCTTTTGGGGGCTTTGAGAACACTGAAGCTTTCTTT
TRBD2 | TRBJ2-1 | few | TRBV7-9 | CASSWRGYNEQFF | TGTGCCAGCAGCTGGCGGGGGTACAATGAGCAGTTCTTC
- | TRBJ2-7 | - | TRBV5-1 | CASSWNEKTGLNYEQYF | TGCGCCAGCAGCTGGAACGAAAAAACAGGGCTGAATTACGAGCAGTACTTC
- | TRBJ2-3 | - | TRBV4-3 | CASSQDLDTSTDTQYF | TGCGCCAGCAGCCAAGATCTTGATACTAGCACAGATACGCAGTATTTT
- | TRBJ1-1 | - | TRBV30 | CACPVGASNTEAFF | TGTGCCTGCCCAGTTGGGGCCTCGAACACTGAAGCTTTCTTT
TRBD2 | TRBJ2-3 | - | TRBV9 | CASSEPTSGSRSTDTQYF | TGTGCCAGCAGCGAGCCGACTAGCGGGAGCCGGAGCACAGATACGCAGTATTTT
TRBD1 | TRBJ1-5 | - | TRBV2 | CASRDRVDQPQHF | TGTGCCAGCAGGGACAGGGTAGATCAGCCCCAGCATTTT
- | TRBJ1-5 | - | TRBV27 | CASSLAGGGNQPQHF | TGTGCCAGCAGTTTAGCGGGGGGCGGAAATCAGCCCCAGCATTTT
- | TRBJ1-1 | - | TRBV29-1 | CSVEGRGGKNTEAFF | TGCAGCGTTGAAGGCAGGGGAGGCAAGAACACTGAAGCTTTCTTT
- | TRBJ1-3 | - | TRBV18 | CASSPPAGGNTIYF | TGTGCCAGCTCACCACCGGCAGGGGGAAACACCATATATTTT
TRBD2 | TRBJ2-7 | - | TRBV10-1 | CASSESGAGLNEQYF | TGCGCCAGCAGTGAGAGCGGGGCTGGATTGAACGAGCAGTACTTC
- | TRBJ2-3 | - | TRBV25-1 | CASSGLQGEDTQYF | TGTGCCAGCAGTGGATTACAGGGAGAAGATACGCAGTATTTT
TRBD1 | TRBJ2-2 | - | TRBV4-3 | CASSQDMPPMGTGLFGELFF | TGCGCCAGCAGCCAAGATATGCCCCCTATGGGGACAGGGTTATTCGGGGAGCTGTTTTTT
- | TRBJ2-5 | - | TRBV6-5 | CASSPSPGRQETQYF | TGTGCCAGCAGTCCTTCACCGGGGAGGCAAGAGACCCAGTACTTC
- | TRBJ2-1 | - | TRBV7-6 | CASSTGQGPAYNEQFF | TGTGCCAGCAGCACCGGGCAGGGGCCTGCCTACAATGAGCAGTTCTTC
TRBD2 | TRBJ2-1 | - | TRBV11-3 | CASSISGGKHNEQFF | TGTGCCAGCAGCATTAGCGGGGGTAAACACAATGAGCAGTTCTTC
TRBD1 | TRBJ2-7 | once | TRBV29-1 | CSVPGTGSYEQYF | TGCAGCGTCCCCGGGACAGGGTCCTACGAGCAGTACTTC
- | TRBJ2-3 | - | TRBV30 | CAWSFSTDTQYF | TGTGCCTGGAGTTTTTCCACAGATACGCAGTATTTT
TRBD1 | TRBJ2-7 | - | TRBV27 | CASRFRQGVYEQYF | TGTGCCAGCAGATTCCGACAGGGGGTGTACGAGCAGTACTTC
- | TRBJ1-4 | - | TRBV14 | CASSQLPNEKLFF | TGTGCCAGCAGCCAACTGCCCAATGAAAAACTGTTTTTT
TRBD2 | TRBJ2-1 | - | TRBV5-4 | CASSPGSSGRVLHNNEQFF | TGTGCCAGCAGCCCGGGAAGTAGCGGGAGGGTCCTACACAACAATGAGCAGTTCTTC
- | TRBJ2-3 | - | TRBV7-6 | CASSLVGGSTDTQYF | TGTGCCAGCAGCTTAGTCGGCGGTAGCACAGATACGCAGTATTTT
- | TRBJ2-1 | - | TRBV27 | CASSLTGDDNEQFF | TGTGCCAGCAGTTTAACTGGGGATGACAATGAGCAGTTCTTC
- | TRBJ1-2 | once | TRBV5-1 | CASSLEPLPNYGYTF | TGCGCCAGCAGCTTGGAACCTCTTCCTAACTATGGCTACACCTTC
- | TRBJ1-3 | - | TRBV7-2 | CASSLGPGPGNTIYF | TGTGCCAGCAGCTTAGGCCCTGGCCCTGGAAACACCATATATTTT
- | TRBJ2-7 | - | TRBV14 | CASSQEWLPGNEQYF | TGTGCCAGCAGCCAAGAGTGGCTCCCTGGAAACGAGCAGTACTTC
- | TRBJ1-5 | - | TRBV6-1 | CASSEGGGVEPQHF | TGTGCCAGCAGTGAAGGCGGGGGGGTAGAGCCCCAGCATTTT
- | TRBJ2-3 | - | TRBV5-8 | CASSFGGGATDTQYF | TGTGCCAGCAGCTTCGGGGGAGGAGCCACAGATACGCAGTATTTT
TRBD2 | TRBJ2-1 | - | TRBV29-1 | CSVAGLAGTSSYNEQFF | TGCAGCGTTGCGGGACTAGCGGGCACTAGCTCCTACAATGAGCAGTTCTTC
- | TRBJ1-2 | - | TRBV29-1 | CSVEEGGYTF | TGCAGCGTTGAGGAGGGTGGCTACACCTTC